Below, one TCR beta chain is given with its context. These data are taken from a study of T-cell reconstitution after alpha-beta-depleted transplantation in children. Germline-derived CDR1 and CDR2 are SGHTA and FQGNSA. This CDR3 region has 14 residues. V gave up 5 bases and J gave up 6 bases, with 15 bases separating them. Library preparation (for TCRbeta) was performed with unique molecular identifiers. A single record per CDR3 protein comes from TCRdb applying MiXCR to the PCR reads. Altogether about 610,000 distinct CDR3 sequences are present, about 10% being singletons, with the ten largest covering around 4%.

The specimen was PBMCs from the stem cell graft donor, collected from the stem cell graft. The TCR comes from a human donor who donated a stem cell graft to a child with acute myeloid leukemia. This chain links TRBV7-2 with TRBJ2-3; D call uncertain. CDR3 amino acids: CASSPGPGVDTQYF. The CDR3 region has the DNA TGTGCCAGCAGCCCCGGGCCTGGGGTGGATACGCAGTATTTT.